Each of the 30 T cell receptor beta chains below was sequenced from the same sample in a study of blood T cell repertoires in COVID-19. Data came from immunoSEQ multiplex PCR; TCRdb stores just in-frame clones and leaves some out. The repertoire consists of more than 150,000 clones, with about 85% occurring once and the leading ten covering 7.5% to 10%. The sequenced sample consisted of peripheral blood. Every receptor here comes from a woman of 80 years or more with acute or convalescent COVID-19.

The chain employs TRBV2 and TRBJ1-2; possible D gene TRBD1, 5 bases. The CDR3 extends over 13 amino acids. Trimming shortened V by 7 bases and J by 3 bases, and 12 bases separated the two germline ends. Germline V CDR1 and CDR2: SNHLY, FYNNEI. The CDR3 spells CASIYRSHYGYTF. In DNA form, the CDR3 reads TGTGCCAGCATATACAGGTCCCACTATGGCTACACCTTC.

The rearrangement uses TRBV15 and TRBJ1-4, with D perhaps matching TRBD1 (5 bases). CDR1 LNHNV and CDR2 YYDKDF come from the germline V gene (reference sequence). CDR3 length equals 16 residues. V lost 0 bases and J lost 2, with 10 bases in between. The CDR3 DNA reads as TGTGCCACCAGCAGAGATTGGGGCGCGACTAATGAAAAACTGTTTTTT. Translated: CATSRDWGATNEKLFF.

The CDR3 DNA follows: TGTGCCATCAACCCGGGGGGGTCCACAGATACGCAGTATTTT. It is translated as CAINPGGSTDTQYF. The rearrangement uses TRBV10-3 and TRBJ2-3; 8 positions match TRBD2. V was clipped by 7 bases and J by 2 bases; unmatched bases: 5. The length of the CDR3 is 14 residues. The germline gives CDR1 ENHRY, CDR2 SYGVKD.

This clone was counted once. The same CDR3 is also encoded by other DNA sequences in this sample. The gene calls are TRBV5-1 and TRBJ2-5; TRBD1 matches 7 bases. The CDR3 length is 13 residues. Germline CDR1 and CDR2: SGHRS and YFSETQ. With V trimmed by 2 bases and J by 5 bases, 3 bases remained unmatched. This CDR3 is CASSFSGGETQYF. CDR3 DNA: TGCGCCAGCAGCTTTTCAGGGGGTGAGACCCAGTACTTC.

The chain recombines TRBV14 with TRBJ1-2; TRBD1 matches 9 bases. The CDR3 is 16 residues long. In germline, CDR1 is SGHDN, CDR2 FVKESK. V lost 1 base, J lost 3 bases, and 6 bases stayed unmatched. CDR3 loop: CASSQGPGQGYYGYTF. The CDR3 DNA reads as TGTGCCAGCAGCCAAGGACCGGGACAGGGCTACTATGGCTACACCTTC.

The chain has TRBV7-2 and TRBJ2-3; 10 positions match TRBD2. The trim removed 1 base at V and 6 bases at J, leaving 7 bases unmatched. The CDR3 has 16 residues. Germline V gene data show CDR1 as SGHTA and CDR2 as FQGNSA. The CDR3 DNA follows: TGTGCCAGCAGCTTAGTCCCCAGCGGGGGGGCGGATACGCAGTATTTT. Translation gives CASSLVPSGGADTQYF.

The chain uses TRBV6-5 and TRBJ1-4; possibly TRBD1 for D (5 bases). This CDR3 spans 14 amino acids. Trimming removed 6 bases from V and 4 bases from J, with 12 bases in between. Germline-derived CDR1 and CDR2 are MNHEY and SVGAGI. This CDR3 is CASSAGGDNEKLFF. In DNA, the CDR3 is TGTGCCAGCAGCGCGGGGGGGGATAATGAAAAACTGTTTTTT.

This clone was found once. The chain joins TRBV24-1 to TRBJ2-3; a possible D gene is TRBD2 (7 bases). Germline CDR1 reads KGHDR; CDR2 reads SFDVKD. The CDR3 is 14 amino acids. The V end lost 9 bases, the J end lost 11 bases, and 23 bases lay between the germline ends. The CDR3 coding sequence is TGTGCCACCTCAGCGGGACACTCGACTGCCCGGCAGTATTTT. Residues: CATSAGHSTARQYF.

In this sample, this clone turned up once. The chain is built from TRBV10-3 and TRBJ1-5; the D is unclear. With 0 bases removed from V and 3 bases from J, the gap between germline ends came to 9 bases. Germline assignment: CDR1 ENHRY and CDR2 SYGVKD. This CDR3 comprises 15 residues. In DNA form, the CDR3 reads TGTGCCATCAGTGAGTCAGGAGGAATCAATCAGCCCCAGCATTTT. This translates into CAISESGGINQPQHF.

The chain has TRBV19 and TRBJ2-7; 14 nucleotides agree with TRBD2. The CDR3 covers 14 residues. V dropped 4 bases and J dropped 6; count of bases not matched to a gene: 2. CDR1 is LNHDA and CDR2 is SQIVND in the germline V gene (reference sequence). The CDR3 loop is CASSTGLAGVEQYF. The CDR3 coding sequence is TGTGCCAGTAGTACGGGACTAGCGGGAGTCGAGCAGTACTTC.

This rearrangement joins TRBV7-9 to TRBJ1-2; D gene unclear. The CDR3 length is 12 residues. The V gene lost 3 bases and the J gene lost 5 bases, with 7 bases spanning the gap. Germline V lookup: CDR1 SEHNR, CDR2 FQNEAQ (reference sequence). Here the CDR3 DNA reads TGTGCCAGCAGCTTCGCGGGTTATGGCTACACCTTC. This sequence encodes CASSFAGYGYTF.

There are a few counts of this clone. The chain has TRBV27 and TRBJ2-2, with a tentative D call TRBD2 (5 bases). The ends were cut back, 4 bases at V and 0 bases at J, with 24 bases in the middle. This CDR3 is 20 amino acids long. The germline CDR1 and CDR2 sequences are MNHEY and SMNVEV (reference sequence). CDR3: CASSSPPRRGRFANTGELFF. The DNA of the CDR3 is TGTGCCAGCAGTTCACCCCCCCGTCGTGGGAGATTCGCGAACACCGGGGAGCTGTTTTTT.

CDR3 nucleotides: TGTGCCAGCAGCCAGGGACTAGCGGGGGTTAGCTCCTACAATGAGCAGTTCTTC. The encoded protein is CASSQGLAGVSSYNEQFF. The genes are TRBV11-3 and TRBJ2-1, with 14 bases lining up with TRBD2. Germline lookup yields CDR1 SGHNT and CDR2 YENEEA. There are 18 residues in the CDR3. V gave up 5 bases and J gave up 0 bases; unmatched junction bases: 6.

The chain links TRBV7-8 to TRBJ1-1; 9 bases line up with TRBD1. Germline CDR1 SGHVS, CDR2 FQNEAQ. The trim removed 5 bases at V and 0 bases at J, leaving 4 bases unmatched. The CDR3 is made up of 15 amino acids. The DNA for the CDR3 is TGTGCCAGCAGCACGAGGACAGGGGTGAACACTGAAGCTTTCTTT. Translation: CASSTRTGVNTEAFF.

The chain couples TRBV27 to TRBJ2-2; D may be TRBD2 (6 bases). This CDR3 region has 15 residues. V lost 2 bases and J 0 bases, leaving 7 bases between the germline ends. Germline CDR1 MNHEY, CDR2 SMNVEV (reference sequence). The CDR3 bases are TGTGCCAGCAGTTTAAGCGGGCCGAACACCGGGGAGCTGTTTTTT. It translates to CASSLSGPNTGELFF.

This chain joins TRBV14 and TRBJ1-2, with D tentatively TRBD1 (5 bases). The CDR3 covers 14 residues. Germline loops: CDR1 SGHDN, CDR2 FVKESK. Trimming took off 4 bases at V and 4 bases at J, with 13 bases between the two ends. DNA of the CDR3: TGTGCCAGCAGCCCACAAAGGGGCTTCTATGGCTACACCTTC. Translation gives CASSPQRGFYGYTF.

V is TRBV19 and J is TRBJ1-4; tentative D call: TRBD1 (6 bases). The CDR3 spans 16 residues. Germline V gene lookup returns CDR1 LNHDA and CDR2 SQIVND (reference sequence). The ends were cut back, 4 bases at V and 2 bases at J, with 14 bases in the middle. CDR3 sequence reads: CASSTLRTGTNEKLFF. Here the CDR3 DNA reads TGTGCCAGTAGTACCCTCCGTACAGGGACTAATGAAAAACTGTTTTTT.

The chain has TRBV11-2 and TRBJ2-1; TRBD2 agrees at 8 bases. V shed 5 bases, J shed 6 bases, and the junction held 6 bases outside the gene matches. The CDR3 is 14 residues long. CDR1 is SGHAT, CDR2 FQNNGV, per germline. The CDR3 coding sequence is TGTGCCAGCAGCCCCCCCGGGGGGGTCAATGAGCAGTTCTTC. Translating it yields CASSPPGGVNEQFF.

J is TRBJ1-2 and V is TRBV18; D ambiguous. Germline lookup yields CDR1 KGHSH and CDR2 LQKENI. There are 13 residues in the CDR3. V gave up 3 bases and J gave up 6 bases, with 11 bases separating them. The CDR3 region is CASSPLESDGYTF. The CDR3 DNA is TGTGCCAGCTCACCGTTGGAGTCTGATGGCTACACCTTC.

The chain joins TRBV2 to TRBJ1-3, with D possibly being TRBD1 (6 bases). V was cut by 6 bases and J by 3 bases, with 15 bases left in between. The CDR3 extends over 15 amino acids. Germline CDR1 is SNHLY and CDR2 is FYNNEI. The CDR3 here is CASSGGAGFGNTIYF. The CDR3 nucleotides read TGTGCCAGCAGCGGGGGGGCAGGTTTTGGAAACACCATATATTTT.

The gene calls are TRBV19 and TRBJ2-1; 8 bases map to TRBD2. The CDR3 consists of 17 residues. Germline CDR1 and CDR2: LNHDA and SQIVND (reference sequence). Losses at the gene ends were 7 bases for V and 0 bases for J; bases not matched to a gene: 11. The CDR3 here is CASNPAGAQISYNEQFF. DNA for the CDR3: TGTGCCAGTAATCCAGCGGGAGCCCAAATCTCCTACAATGAGCAGTTCTTC.

The J gene is TRBJ1-4, the V gene TRBV7-9; 7 positions agree with TRBD1. Looked up from germline, CDR1 is SEHNR and CDR2 is FQNEAQ (reference sequence). This CDR3 contains 15 residues. Trimming at V came to 1 base and at J to 7 bases, leaving 6 bases not matched to a gene. The CDR3, as DNA: TGTGCCAGCAGCTTAGACAGGGGTATCGCTGAAAAACTGTTTTTT. Amino acid sequence: CASSLDRGIAEKLFF.

CDR3 region: CAWGLGPGGAFF. CDR3 DNA: TGTGCCTGGGGCCTGGGGCCCGGGGGAGCTTTCTTT. V and J are TRBV30 and TRBJ1-1; TRBD1 might be the D (5 bases). The CDR3 is 12 amino acids. Germline V gives CDR1 GTSNPN, CDR2 SVGIG (reference sequence). Trimming took off 5 bases at V and 10 bases at J, with 17 bases between the two ends.

The V and J genes are TRBV29-1 and TRBJ2-7; TRBD1 matches 7 bases. The germline V gene has CDR1 SQVTM and CDR2 ANQGSEA. This CDR3 has 12 amino acids. The J segment lost 1 base and the V segment lost 4 bases, leaving 1 base of the junction unmatched. CDR3 in DNA: TGCAGCGTTGTGGACAGGTCCTACGAGCAGTACTTC. It yields the protein CSVVDRSYEQYF.

The rearrangement links TRBV5-3 to TRBJ2-4, with 9 bases identical to TRBD2. TRBV5-3 is reported as an ORF; its role is uncertain. The ends lost 4 bases at V and 0 bases at J; junction bases unmatched: 11. The CDR3 runs to 18 residues. CDR3 amino acids: CARSLTAGGSLAKNIQYF. The CDR3 region has the DNA TGTGCCAGAAGCCTGACAGCGGGGGGCTCCTTAGCCAAAAACATTCAGTACTTC.

This sequence joins TRBV19 and TRBJ1-2; 10 bases map to TRBD1. Germline V lookup: CDR1 LNHDA, CDR2 SQIVND (reference sequence). Unmatched junction bases numbered 6, after V lost 5 bases and J lost 3 bases. CDR3 length: 15 residues. CDR3: CASSGAGTGDYGYTF. The CDR3 DNA reads as TGTGCCAGTAGTGGCGCAGGGACAGGGGACTATGGCTACACCTTC.

The CDR3 reads CASSQAGSTDTQYF. The CDR3 DNA reads TGTGCCAGCAGCCAGGCAGGGAGCACAGATACGCAGTATTTT. J is TRBJ2-3 and V is TRBV3-1 (or the pseudogene TRBV3-2); D is possibly TRBD1 (5 bases). The CDR3 has 14 residues. Deletions cut 3 bases from V and 0 bases from J, with 7 bases between. The germline V gene encodes CDR1 LGHDT and CDR2 YNNKEL (reference sequence).

The chain uses TRBV10-3 and TRBJ1-2; D uncertain. Germline V gives CDR1 ENHRY, CDR2 SYGVKD. The CDR3 extends over 16 amino acids. V was trimmed by 6 bases and J by 1 base, leaving 18 bases between them. The CDR3 loop reads CAISETGFPDNYGYTF. The DNA of the CDR3 is TGTGCCATCAGCGAGACCGGGTTCCCAGATAACTATGGCTACACCTTC.

V is TRBV19 and J is TRBJ1-3; D is ambiguous. Germline V gene lookup returns CDR1 LNHDA and CDR2 SQIVND (reference sequence). The CDR3 length is 13 residues. The germline V and J ends were trimmed by 3 bases and 4 bases, with 7 bases remaining between them. The CDR3 loop reads CASSIPRGNTIYF. The CDR3 region has the DNA TGTGCCAGTAGTATCCCACGGGGAAACACCATATATTTT.

The chain's CDR3 is CATKNSGIGTGELFF. In DNA, the CDR3 is TGTGCCACCAAAAATAGCGGGATCGGAACCGGGGAGCTGTTTTTT. The chain joins TRBV6-5 to TRBJ2-2, with 8 positions matching TRBD2. Germline CDR1 reads MNHEY; CDR2 reads SVGAGI. The V gene end was trimmed by 10 bases and the J gene end by 5 bases; junction bases not matched to a gene: 12. This CDR3 comprises 15 residues.